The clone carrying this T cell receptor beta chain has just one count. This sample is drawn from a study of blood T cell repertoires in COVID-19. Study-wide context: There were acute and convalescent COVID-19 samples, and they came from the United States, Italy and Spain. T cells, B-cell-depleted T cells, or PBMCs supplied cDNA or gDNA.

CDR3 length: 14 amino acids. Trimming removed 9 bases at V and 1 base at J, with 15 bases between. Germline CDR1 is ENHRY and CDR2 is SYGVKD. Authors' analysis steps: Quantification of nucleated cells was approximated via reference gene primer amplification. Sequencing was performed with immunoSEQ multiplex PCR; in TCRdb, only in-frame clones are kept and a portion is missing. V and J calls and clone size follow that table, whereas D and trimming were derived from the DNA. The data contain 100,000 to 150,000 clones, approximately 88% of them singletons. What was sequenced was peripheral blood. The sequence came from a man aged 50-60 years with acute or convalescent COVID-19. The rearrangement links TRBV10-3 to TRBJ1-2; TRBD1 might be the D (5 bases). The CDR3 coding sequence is TGTGCCATTACACCGGGACTGAGTAACTATGGCTACACCTTC. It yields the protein CAITPGLSNYGYTF.